This TCR beta chain was sequenced for a study of blood T cell repertoires in COVID-19. Germline CDR1 SGHRS, CDR2 YFSETQ. The CDR3 length is 15 residues. Trimming removed 2 bases from V and 1 base from J, with 13 bases in between. Generated by immunoSEQ multiplex PCR, the TCRdb table keeps only in-frame clones and is missing some. The table lists a few hundred thousand clones, roughly 85% of them singletons. Material: peripheral blood. The sequence came from a man aged 60 to 75 who had recovered from COVID-19. The rearrangement links TRBV5-1 to TRBJ2-7, with D tentatively TRBD2 (6 bases). CDR3 sequence: CASSFTSQSSYEQYF. The CDR3 region has the DNA TGCGCCAGCAGCTTTACTAGCCAGAGTTCCTACGAGCAGTACTTC.